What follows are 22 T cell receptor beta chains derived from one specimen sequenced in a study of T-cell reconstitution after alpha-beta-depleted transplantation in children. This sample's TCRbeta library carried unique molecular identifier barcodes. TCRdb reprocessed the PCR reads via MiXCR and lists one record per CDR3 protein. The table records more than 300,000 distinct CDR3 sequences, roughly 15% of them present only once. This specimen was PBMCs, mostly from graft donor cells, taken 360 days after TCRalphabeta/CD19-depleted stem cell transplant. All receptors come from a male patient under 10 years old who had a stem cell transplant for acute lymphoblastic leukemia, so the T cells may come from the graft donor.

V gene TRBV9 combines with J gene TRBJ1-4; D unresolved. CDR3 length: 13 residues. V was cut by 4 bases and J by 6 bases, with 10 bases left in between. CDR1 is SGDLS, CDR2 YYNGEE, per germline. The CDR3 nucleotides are TGTGCCAGCAGCCCTCCTAATGATGAAAAACTGTTTTTT. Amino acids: CASSPPNDEKLFF.

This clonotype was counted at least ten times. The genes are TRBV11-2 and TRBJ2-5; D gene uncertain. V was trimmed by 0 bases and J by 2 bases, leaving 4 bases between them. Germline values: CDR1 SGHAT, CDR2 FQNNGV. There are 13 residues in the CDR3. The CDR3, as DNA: TGTGCCAGCAGCTTAGACTATCAAGAGACCCAGTACTTC. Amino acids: CASSLDYQETQYF.

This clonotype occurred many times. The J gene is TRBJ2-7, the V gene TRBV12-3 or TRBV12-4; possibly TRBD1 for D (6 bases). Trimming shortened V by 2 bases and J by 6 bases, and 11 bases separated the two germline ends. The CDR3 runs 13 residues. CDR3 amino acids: CASSLNRVVEQYF. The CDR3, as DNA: TGTGCCAGCAGTTTAAACAGGGTGGTCGAGCAGTACTTC.

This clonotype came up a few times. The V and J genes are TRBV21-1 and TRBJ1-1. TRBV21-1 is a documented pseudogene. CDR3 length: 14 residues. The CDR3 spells CASSNGLTNTEAFF. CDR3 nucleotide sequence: TGTGCCAGCAGTAACGGCCTCACGAACACTGAAGCTTTCTTT.

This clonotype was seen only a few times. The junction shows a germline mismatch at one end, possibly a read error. The chain's CDR3 is CAWRQDAEVFF. DNA for the CDR3: TGTGCCTGGAGACAGGACGCTGAAGTTTTCTTT. The V call is TRBV30, the J call TRBJ1-1; D is perhaps TRBD1 (5 bases). Looked up from germline, CDR1 is GTSNPN and CDR2 is SVGIG (reference sequence). The CDR3 has 11 amino acids.

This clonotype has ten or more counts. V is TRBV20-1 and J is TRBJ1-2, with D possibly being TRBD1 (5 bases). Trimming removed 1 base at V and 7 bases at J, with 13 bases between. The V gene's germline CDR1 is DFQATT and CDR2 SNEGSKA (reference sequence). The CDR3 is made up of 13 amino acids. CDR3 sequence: CSARVNGGGGYTF. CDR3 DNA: TGCAGTGCTAGAGTTAATGGGGGAGGTGGCTACACCTTC.

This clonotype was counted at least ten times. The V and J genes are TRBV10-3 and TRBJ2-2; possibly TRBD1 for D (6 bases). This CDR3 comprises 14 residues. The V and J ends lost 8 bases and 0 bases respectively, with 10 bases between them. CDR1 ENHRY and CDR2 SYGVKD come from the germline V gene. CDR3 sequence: CAIEGQANTGELFF. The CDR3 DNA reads TGTGCCATCGAGGGACAAGCGAACACCGGGGAGCTGTTTTTT.

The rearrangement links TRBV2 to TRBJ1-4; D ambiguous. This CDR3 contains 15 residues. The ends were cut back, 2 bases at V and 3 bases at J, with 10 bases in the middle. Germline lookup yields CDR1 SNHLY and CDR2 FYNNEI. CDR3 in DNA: TGTGCCAGCAGTGAATCCCAGAGATCTAATGAAAAACTGTTTTTT. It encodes CASSESQRSNEKLFF. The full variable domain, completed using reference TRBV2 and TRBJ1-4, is EPEVTQTPSHQVTQMGQEVILRCVPISNHLYFYWYRQILGQKVEFLVSFYNNEISEKSEIFDDQFSVERPDGSNFTLKIRSTKLEDSAMYFCASSESQRSNEKLFFGSGTQLSVL.

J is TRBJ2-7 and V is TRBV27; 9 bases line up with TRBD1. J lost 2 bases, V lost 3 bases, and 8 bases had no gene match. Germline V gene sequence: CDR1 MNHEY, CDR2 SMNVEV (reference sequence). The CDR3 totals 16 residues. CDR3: CASSFYVGQGPYEQYF. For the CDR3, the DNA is TGTGCCAGCAGTTTTTACGTGGGACAGGGCCCCTACGAGCAGTACTTC.

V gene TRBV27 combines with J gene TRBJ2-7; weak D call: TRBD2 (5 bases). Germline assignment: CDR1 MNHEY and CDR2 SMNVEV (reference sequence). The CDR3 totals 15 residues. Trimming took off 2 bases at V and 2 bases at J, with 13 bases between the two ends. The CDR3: CASSLRGPRAYEQYF. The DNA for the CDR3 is TGTGCCAGCAGTTTACGGGGTCCGAGGGCCTACGAGCAGTACTTC.

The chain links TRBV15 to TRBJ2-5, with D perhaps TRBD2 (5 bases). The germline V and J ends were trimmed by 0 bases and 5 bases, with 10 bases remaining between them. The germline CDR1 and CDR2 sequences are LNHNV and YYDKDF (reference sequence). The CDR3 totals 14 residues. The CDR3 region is CATSRDLLAETQYF. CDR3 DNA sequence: TGTGCCACCAGCAGAGATCTTTTAGCGGAGACCCAGTACTTC.

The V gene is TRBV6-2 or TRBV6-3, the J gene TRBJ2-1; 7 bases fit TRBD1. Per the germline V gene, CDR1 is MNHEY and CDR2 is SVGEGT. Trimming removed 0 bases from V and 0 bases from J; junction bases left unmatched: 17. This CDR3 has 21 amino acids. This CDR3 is CASSYSSSPGGTQTSYNEQFF. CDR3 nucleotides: TGTGCCAGCAGTTACTCGAGTAGCCCAGGGGGAACACAGACCTCCTACAATGAGCAGTTCTTC.

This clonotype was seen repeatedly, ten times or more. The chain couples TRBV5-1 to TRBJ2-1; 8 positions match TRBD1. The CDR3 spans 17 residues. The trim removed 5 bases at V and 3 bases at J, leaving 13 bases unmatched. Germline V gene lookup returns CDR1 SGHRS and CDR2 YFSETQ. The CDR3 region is CASRTSSGQDYYNEQFF. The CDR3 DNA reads TGCGCCAGCAGAACCTCCTCGGGACAGGACTACTACAATGAGCAGTTCTTC. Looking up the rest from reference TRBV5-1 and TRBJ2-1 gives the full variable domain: KAGVTQTPRYLIKTRGQQVTLSCSPISGHRSVSWYQQTPGQGLQFLFEYFSETQRNKGNFPGRFSGRQFSNSRSEMNVSTLELGDSALYLCASRTSSGQDYYNEQFFGPGTRLTVL.

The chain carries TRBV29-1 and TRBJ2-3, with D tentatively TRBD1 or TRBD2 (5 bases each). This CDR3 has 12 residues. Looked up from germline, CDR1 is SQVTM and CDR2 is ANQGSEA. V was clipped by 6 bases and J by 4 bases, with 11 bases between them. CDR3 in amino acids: CSVRRGPDTQYF. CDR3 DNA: TGCAGCGTCCGTCGGGGCCCAGATACGCAGTATTTT.

CDR3 residues: CASSQGLSGELFF. CDR3 nucleotide sequence: TGCGCCAGCAGCCAAGGGTTGAGCGGGGAGCTGTTTTTT. The V gene is TRBV4-3, the J gene TRBJ2-2, with unresolved D. Trimming took 1 base from V and 7 from J, leaving 7 bases between them. CDR1 and CDR2 (germline): LGHNA, YSLEER. The CDR3 runs 13 residues.

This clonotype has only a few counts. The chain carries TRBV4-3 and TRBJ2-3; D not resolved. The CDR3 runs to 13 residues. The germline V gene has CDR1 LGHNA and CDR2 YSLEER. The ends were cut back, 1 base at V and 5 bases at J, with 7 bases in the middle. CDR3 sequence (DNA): TGCGCCAGCAGCCAAGGCCGCGGAGATACGCAGTATTTT. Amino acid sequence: CASSQGRGDTQYF.

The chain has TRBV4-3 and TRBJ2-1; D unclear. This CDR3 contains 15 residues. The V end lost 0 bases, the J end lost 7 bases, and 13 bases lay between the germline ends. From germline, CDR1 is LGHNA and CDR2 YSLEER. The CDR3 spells CASSQDLSGANEQFF. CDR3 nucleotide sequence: TGCGCCAGCAGCCAAGATCTTTCAGGAGCAAATGAGCAGTTCTTC.

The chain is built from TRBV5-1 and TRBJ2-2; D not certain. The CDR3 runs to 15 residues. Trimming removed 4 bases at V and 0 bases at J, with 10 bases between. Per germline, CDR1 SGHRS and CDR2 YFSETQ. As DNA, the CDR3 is TGCGCCAGCAGCATGCTGGGTCCGAACACCGGGGAGCTGTTTTTT. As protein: CASSMLGPNTGELFF.

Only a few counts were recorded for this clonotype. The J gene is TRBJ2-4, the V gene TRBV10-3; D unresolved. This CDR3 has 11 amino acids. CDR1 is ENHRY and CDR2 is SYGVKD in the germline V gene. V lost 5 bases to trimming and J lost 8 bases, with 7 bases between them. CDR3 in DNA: TGTGCCATCAGTTCTTCGGACATTCAGTACTTC. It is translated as CAISSSDIQYF.

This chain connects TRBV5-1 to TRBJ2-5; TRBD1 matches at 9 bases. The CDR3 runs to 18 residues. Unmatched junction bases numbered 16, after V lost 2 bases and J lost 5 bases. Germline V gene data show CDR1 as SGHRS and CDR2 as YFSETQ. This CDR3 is CASSFGLLRDRVWETQYF. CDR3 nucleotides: TGCGCCAGCAGCTTCGGACTGCTACGGGACAGGGTGTGGGAGACCCAGTACTTC.

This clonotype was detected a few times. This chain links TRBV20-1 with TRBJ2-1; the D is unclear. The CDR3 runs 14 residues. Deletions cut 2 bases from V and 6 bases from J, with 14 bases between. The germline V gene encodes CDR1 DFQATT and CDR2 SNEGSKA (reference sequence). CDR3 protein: CSARSVGQANEQFF. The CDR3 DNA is TGCAGTGCTAGATCGGTGGGTCAGGCCAATGAGCAGTTCTTC.

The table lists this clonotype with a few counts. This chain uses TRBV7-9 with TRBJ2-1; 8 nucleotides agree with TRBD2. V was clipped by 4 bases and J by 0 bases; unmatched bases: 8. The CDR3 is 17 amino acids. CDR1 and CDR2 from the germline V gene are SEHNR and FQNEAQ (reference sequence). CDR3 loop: CASSSWTSSLSYNEQFF. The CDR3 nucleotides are TGTGCCAGCAGCTCCTGGACTAGCTCCCTCTCCTACAATGAGCAGTTCTTC.